Listed here are 15 T cell receptor beta chains from one sample, sequenced in a study of shared clonotypes between healthy human individuals. This table comes from immunoSEQ multiplex PCR, and its TCRdb copy is limited to in-frame clones, with some not included. The profile shows almost 700,000 clones, under 95% of them singletons. In the naive CD8 group, cells lacked CD45RO and were positively selected for CCR7, so terminally differentiated effector memory CD45RA+ cells were left out. Material for sequencing was naive CD8+ T cells sorted from blood. These TCRs come from a man aged 30-40 years in good health.

The gene calls are TRBV7-3 and TRBJ2-7, with 8 bases that match TRBD2. Losses at the gene ends were 6 bases for V and 7 bases for J; bases not matched to a gene: 11. Germline lookup yields CDR1 SGHTA and CDR2 FQGTGA. The CDR3 extends over 14 amino acids. The CDR3 loop reads CASRSTPGLGEQYF. The CDR3 bases are TGTGCCAGCAGATCAACCCCGGGACTAGGAGAGCAGTACTTC. Using reference TRBV7-3 and TRBJ2-7 for the parts outside the CDR3, the full variable domain is GAGVSQTPSNKVTEKGKYVELRCDPISGHTALYWYRQSLGQGPEFLIYFQGTGAADDSGLPNDRFFAVRPEGSVSTLKIQRTERGDSAVYLCASRSTPGLGEQYFGPGTRLTVT.

The V gene is TRBV7-2, the J gene TRBJ1-2; 12 bases are shared with TRBD1. The CDR3 runs to 14 residues. Germline-derived CDR1 and CDR2 are SGHTA and FQGNSA. V was pared by 3 bases and J by 8 bases, with 4 bases of the junction left unmatched. CDR3 protein: CASSLGQGAGGYTF. The CDR3 DNA sequence: TGTGCCAGCAGCTTGGGACAGGGGGCCGGAGGCTACACCTTC.

This chain links TRBV4-1 with TRBJ1-4; TRBD1 matches at 8 bases. The CDR3 is made up of 17 amino acids. V gave up 4 bases and J gave up 0 bases; unmatched junction bases: 7. Per the germline V gene, CDR1 is MGHRA and CDR2 is YSYEKL. CDR3: CASSPLGTGATNEKLFF. The CDR3 DNA reads TGCGCCAGCAGCCCCCTCGGGACAGGAGCAACTAATGAAAAACTGTTTTTT.

The CDR3 bases are TGTGCCAGCGGGGGGAGCTCCTACAATGAGCAGTTCTTC. This sequence encodes CASGGSSYNEQFF. The rearrangement links TRBV19 to TRBJ2-1; 7 bases match TRBD2. CDR1 LNHDA and CDR2 SQIVND come from the germline V gene (reference sequence). CDR3 length: 13 amino acids. J lost 0 bases, V lost 9 bases, and 2 bases had no gene match.

V and J are TRBV27 and TRBJ2-7; 7 bases agree with TRBD1. There are 16 residues in the CDR3. Germline CDR1 is MNHEY and CDR2 is SMNVEV (reference sequence). The V and J ends lost 4 bases and 6 bases, in that order; junction bases with no gene match: 15. The CDR3 DNA reads TGTGCCAGCAGTTCGATAGACAGGGCCTCTCCTACCGAGCAGTACTTC. This sequence encodes CASSSIDRASPTEQYF.

This chain connects TRBV28 to TRBJ1-1; maybe TRBD1 (6 bases). Trimming took 7 bases from V and 1 from J, leaving 16 bases between them. The CDR3 runs 15 residues. Germline V gene lookup returns CDR1 MDHEN and CDR2 SYDVKM. This CDR3 reads CASTAMGTQNTEAFF. In DNA form, the CDR3 reads TGTGCCAGCACCGCGATGGGGACACAGAACACTGAAGCTTTCTTT.

A word on this clone: Other DNA sequences in this sample translate to the same CDR3. The chain links TRBV11-2 to TRBJ1-5; D is undetermined. Germline V CDR1 and CDR2: SGHAT, FQNNGV. CDR3 length: 15 residues. Deletions cut 0 bases from V and 0 bases from J, with 6 bases between. The CDR3 sequence is CASSLEGNSNQPQHF. The CDR3 nucleotides read TGTGCCAGCAGCTTAGAAGGGAATAGCAATCAGCCCCAGCATTTT.

This chain uses TRBV6-5 with TRBJ1-2, with D tentatively TRBD1 (6 bases). V shed 0 bases and J shed 9 bases, with 17 bases lying between them. The CDR3 has 15 amino acids. Germline V gene sequence: CDR1 MNHEY, CDR2 SVGAGI. CDR3 nucleotides: TGTGCCAGCAGTTACTCCCAGGGACACGGTTCAAGCTACACCTTC. Translated, it gives CASSYSQGHGSSYTF.

This chain links TRBV29-1 with TRBJ2-1, with D maybe TRBD2 (6 bases). The CDR3 totals 13 residues. The germline CDR1 and CDR2 sequences are SQVTM and ANQGSEA. Between the trimmed V and J ends, which lost 3 bases and 6 bases, there was a span of 12 bases. CDR3 coding DNA: TGCAGCGTTGAGCGGGGAGACGGCAATGAGCAGTTCTTC. It is translated as CSVERGDGNEQFF.

This clone was recorded only once. The rearrangement uses TRBV7-8 and TRBJ2-2; possibly TRBD1 or TRBD2 for D (5 bases each). CDR1 is SGHVS and CDR2 is FQNEAQ in the germline V gene. Trimming stripped 7 bases from V and 1 base from J, with 22 bases between. CDR3 length: 18 amino acids. The CDR3, as DNA: TGTGCCAGCATCCAGGCACCCCAAGGGGACCGGAACACCGGGGAGCTGTTTTTT. It yields the protein CASIQAPQGDRNTGELFF. The whole variable domain, filled in from reference TRBV7-8 and TRBJ2-2, reads GAGVSQSPRYKVAKRGQDVALRCDPISGHVSLFWYQQALGQGPEFLTYFQNEAQLDKSGLPSDRFFAERPEGSVSTLKIQRTQQEDSAVYLCASIQAPQGDRNTGELFFGEGSRLTVL.

V usage is TRBV7-6 and J usage is TRBJ2-2; the match to TRBD1 covers 9 bases. Germline trimming cut 5 bases from V and 7 bases from J; bases unmatched to any gene: 11. The length of the CDR3 is 16 residues. Germline V gives CDR1 SGHVS, CDR2 FNYEAQ. The CDR3 coding sequence is TGTGCCAGCAGCCCCACGACGGACAGGGGAGACGGGGAGCTGTTTTTT. Its translation is CASSPTTDRGDGELFF. The full variable domain, in which reference TRBV7-6 and TRBJ2-2 provide the parts outside the CDR3, is GAGVSQSPRYKVTKRGQDVALRCDPISGHVSLYWYRQALGQGPEFLTYFNYEAQQDKSGLPNDRFSAERPEGSISTLTIQRTEQRDSAMYRCASSPTTDRGDGELFFGEGSRLTVL.

The rearrangement joins TRBV7-2 to TRBJ1-3; a possible D gene is TRBD1 (5 bases). In germline, CDR1 is SGHTA, CDR2 FQGNSA. CDR3 length: 14 amino acids. Trimming cost V 1 base and J 6 bases, with 10 bases left between them. Here the CDR3 reads CASSLGGAKNTIYF. The CDR3 coding sequence is TGTGCCAGCAGCTTAGGGGGCGCTAAAAACACCATATATTTT.

V usage is TRBV7-9 and J usage is TRBJ1-4; possible D gene TRBD1, 5 bases. Per the germline V gene, CDR1 is SEHNR and CDR2 is FQNEAQ (reference sequence). CDR3 length equals 16 residues. Trimming removed 2 bases from V and 8 bases from J, with 18 bases in between. The CDR3 spells CASSLPRAGIREKLFF. CDR3 nucleotide sequence: TGTGCCAGCAGCTTACCCAGGGCAGGGATTCGCGAAAAACTGTTTTTT.

On this clone: Other nucleotide sequences from this sample produce the same CDR3. The chain combines TRBV7-9 with TRBJ2-1, with 8 bases fitting TRBD1. This CDR3 has 12 amino acids. The junction had 2 bases not matched to a gene; V was cut back by 3 bases and J by 10 bases. CDR1 and CDR2 (germline): SEHNR, FQNEAQ (reference sequence). The CDR3 sequence is CASSLTGEEQFF. DNA for the CDR3: TGTGCCAGCAGCTTGACAGGGGAAGAGCAGTTCTTC. The complete variable domain, with remaining parts taken from reference TRBV7-9 and TRBJ2-1, reads DTGVSQNPRHKITKRGQNVTFRCDPISEHNRLYWYRQTLGQGPEFLTYFQNEAQLEKSRLLSDRFSAERPKGSFSTLEIQRTEQGDSAMYLCASSLTGEEQFFGPGTRLTVL.

The chain uses TRBV7-6 and TRBJ2-7; 10 bases fit TRBD1. CDR3 size: 19 residues. J gave up 3 bases and V 5 bases, and 19 bases lay outside the gene matches. Looked up from germline, CDR1 is SGHVS and CDR2 is FNYEAQ. CDR3 sequence reads: CASSPHLGQGPSERYEQYF. Written as DNA, the CDR3 is TGTGCCAGCAGCCCACATCTGGGACAGGGGCCTTCGGAGCGCTACGAGCAGTACTTC.